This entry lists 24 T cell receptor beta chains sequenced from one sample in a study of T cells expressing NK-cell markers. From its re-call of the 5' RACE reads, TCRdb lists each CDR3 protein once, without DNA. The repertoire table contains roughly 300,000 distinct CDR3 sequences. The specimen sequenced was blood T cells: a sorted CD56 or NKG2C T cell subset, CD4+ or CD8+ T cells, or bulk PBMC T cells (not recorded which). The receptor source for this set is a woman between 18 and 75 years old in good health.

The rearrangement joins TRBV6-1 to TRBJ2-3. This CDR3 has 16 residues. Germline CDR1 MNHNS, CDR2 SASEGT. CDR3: CASSEAGVTSTDTQYF.

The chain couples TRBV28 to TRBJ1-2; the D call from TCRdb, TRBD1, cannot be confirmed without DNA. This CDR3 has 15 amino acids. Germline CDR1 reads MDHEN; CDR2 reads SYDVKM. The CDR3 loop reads CASSGRGTGARGYTF.

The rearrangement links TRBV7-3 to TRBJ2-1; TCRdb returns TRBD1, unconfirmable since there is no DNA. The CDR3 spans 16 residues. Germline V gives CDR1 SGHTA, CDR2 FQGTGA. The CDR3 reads CASSRRQASSYNEQFF.

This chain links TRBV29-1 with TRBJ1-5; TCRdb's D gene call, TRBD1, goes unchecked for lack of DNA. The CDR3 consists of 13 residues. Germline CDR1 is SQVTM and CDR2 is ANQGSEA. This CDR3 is CSVECQGHQPQHF.

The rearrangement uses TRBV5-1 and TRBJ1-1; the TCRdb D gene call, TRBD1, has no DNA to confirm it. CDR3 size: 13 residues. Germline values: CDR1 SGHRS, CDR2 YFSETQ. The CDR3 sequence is CASTTGWNTEAFF.

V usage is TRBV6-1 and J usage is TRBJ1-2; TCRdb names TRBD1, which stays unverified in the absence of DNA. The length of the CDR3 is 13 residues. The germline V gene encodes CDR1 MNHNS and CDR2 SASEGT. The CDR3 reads CASTFSGTYGYTF.

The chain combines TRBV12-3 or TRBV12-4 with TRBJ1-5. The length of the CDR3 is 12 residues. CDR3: CASSLYGQPQHF.

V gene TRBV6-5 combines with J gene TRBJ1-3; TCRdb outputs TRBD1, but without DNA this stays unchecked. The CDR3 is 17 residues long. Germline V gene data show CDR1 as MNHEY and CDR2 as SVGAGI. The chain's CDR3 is CASSYTEDRTSGNTIYF.

CDR3 amino acids: CASSYESDSGNTIYF. The chain is built from TRBV6-5 and TRBJ1-3. Germline CDR1 and CDR2: MNHEY and SVGAGI. CDR3 size: 15 residues.

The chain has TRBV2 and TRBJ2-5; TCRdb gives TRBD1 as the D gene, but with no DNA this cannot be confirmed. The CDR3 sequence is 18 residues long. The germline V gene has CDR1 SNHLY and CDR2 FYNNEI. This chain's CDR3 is CASRQTTTDRPPQETQYF.

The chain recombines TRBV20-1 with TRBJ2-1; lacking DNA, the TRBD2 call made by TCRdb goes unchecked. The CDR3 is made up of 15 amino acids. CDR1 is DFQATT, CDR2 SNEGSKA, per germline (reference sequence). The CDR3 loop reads CSALIAASGENEQFF.

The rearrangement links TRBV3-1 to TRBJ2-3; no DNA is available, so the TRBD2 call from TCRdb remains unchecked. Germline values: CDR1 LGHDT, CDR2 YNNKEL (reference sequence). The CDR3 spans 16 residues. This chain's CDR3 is CASSSAGAGGTDTQYF.

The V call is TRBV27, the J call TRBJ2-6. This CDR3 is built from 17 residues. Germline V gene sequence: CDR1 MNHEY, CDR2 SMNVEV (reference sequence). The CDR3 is CASSPFGSHSGANVLTF.

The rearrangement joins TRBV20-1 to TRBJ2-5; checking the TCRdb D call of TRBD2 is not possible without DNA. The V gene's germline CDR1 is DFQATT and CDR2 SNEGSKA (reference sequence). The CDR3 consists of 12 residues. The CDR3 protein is CSALLERETQYF.

CDR3 sequence: CSGSDRVGEKLFF. V gene TRBV29-1 combines with J gene TRBJ1-4; the D call of TRBD1 rests on TCRdb alone, since no DNA is present to check it. The CDR3 spans 13 residues. Germline CDR1 SQVTM, CDR2 ANQGSEA.

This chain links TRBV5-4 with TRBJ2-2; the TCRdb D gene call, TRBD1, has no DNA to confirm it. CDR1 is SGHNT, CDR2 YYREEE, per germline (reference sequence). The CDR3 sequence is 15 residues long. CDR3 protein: CASTLGQGRTGELFF.

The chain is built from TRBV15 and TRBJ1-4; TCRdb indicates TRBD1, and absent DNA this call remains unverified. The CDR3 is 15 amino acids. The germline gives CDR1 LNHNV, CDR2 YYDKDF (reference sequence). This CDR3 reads CATSRDMGGNEKLFF.

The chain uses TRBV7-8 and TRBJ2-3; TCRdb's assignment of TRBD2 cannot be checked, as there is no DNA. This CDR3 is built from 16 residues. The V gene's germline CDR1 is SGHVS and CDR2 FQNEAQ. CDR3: CASSLGDSEITDTQYF. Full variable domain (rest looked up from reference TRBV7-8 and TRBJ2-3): GAGVSQSPRYKVAKRGQDVALRCDPISGHVSLFWYQQALGQGPEFLTYFQNEAQLDKSGLPSDRFFAERPEGSVSTLKIQRTQQEDSAVYLCASSLGDSEITDTQYFGPGTRLTVL.

CDR3 residues: CASSIGDDPRATQYF. V usage is TRBV19 and J usage is TRBJ2-5; TCRdb names TRBD2, which stays unverified in the absence of DNA. Germline-derived CDR1 and CDR2 are LNHDA and SQIVND (reference sequence). This CDR3 comprises 15 residues.

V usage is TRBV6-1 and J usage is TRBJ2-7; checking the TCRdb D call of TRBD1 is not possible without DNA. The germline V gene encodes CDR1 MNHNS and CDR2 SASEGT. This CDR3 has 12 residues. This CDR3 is CASSRTGDEQYF.

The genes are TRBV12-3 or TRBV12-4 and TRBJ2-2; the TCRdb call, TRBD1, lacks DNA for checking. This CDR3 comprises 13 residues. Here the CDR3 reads CASSSDSTGELFF.

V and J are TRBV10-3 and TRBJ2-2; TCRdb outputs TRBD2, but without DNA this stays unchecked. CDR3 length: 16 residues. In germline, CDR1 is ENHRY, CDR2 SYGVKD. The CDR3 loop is CAISEPTSGGTGELFF.

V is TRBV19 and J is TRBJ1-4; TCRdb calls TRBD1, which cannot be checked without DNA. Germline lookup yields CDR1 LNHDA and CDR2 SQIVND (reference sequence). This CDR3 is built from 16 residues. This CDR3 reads CASCRGGGVDEEKLFF. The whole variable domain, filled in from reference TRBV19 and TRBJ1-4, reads DGGITQSPKYLFRKEGQNVTLSCEQNLNHDAMYWYRQDPGQGLRLIYYSQIVNDFQKGDIAEGYSVSREKKESFPLTVTSAQKNPTAFYLCASCRGGGVDEEKLFFGSGTQLSVL.

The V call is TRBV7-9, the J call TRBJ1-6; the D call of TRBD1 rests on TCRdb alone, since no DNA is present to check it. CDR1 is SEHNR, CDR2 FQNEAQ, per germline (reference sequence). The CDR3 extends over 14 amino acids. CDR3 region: CASSPDRVNSPLHF.